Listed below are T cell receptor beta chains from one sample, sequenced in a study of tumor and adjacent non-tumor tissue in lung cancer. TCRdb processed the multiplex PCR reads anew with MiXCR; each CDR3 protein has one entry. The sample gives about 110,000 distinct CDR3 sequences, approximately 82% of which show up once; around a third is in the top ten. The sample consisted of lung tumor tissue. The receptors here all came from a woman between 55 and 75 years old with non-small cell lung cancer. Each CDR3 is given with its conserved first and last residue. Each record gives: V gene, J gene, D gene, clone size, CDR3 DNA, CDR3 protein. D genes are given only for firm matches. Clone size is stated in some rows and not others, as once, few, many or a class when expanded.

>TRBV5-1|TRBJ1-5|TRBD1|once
TGCGCCAGCAGTCAAGGGGGCGGGGGGGCCGCAAATACGCAGCATTTT
CASSQGGGGAANTQHF
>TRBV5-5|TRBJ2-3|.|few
TGTGCCAGCAGCTTGGGACCACAGTGGGATACACACTATTTT
CASSLGPQWDTHYF
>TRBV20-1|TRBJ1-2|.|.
TGCAGTGCTACTGCGACCGGGAATGGTTACACCTTC
CSATATGNGYTF
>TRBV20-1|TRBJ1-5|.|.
TGTAGTGTAGGGAGACACAATCAGCCCCAGCATTTT
CSVGRHNQPQHF
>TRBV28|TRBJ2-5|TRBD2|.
TGTGCCAGCAGCCGAATAAGCGGGGGCGGAGAGACCCAGCACTTC
CASSRISGGGETQHF
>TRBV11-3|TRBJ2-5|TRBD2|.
TGTGCCAGTAGCCCTCTATCGGGGGGGCCCGAGACCCAGTACTTC
CASSPLSGGPETQYF
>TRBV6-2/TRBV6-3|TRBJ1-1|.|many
TGTGCCAGCAGTTACGGGCGGGCTACGAACACTGAAGCTTTCTTT
CASSYGRATNTEAFF
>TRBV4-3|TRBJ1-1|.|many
TGCGCCAGCAGCCAAGACAGGAGGAACACTGAAGCTTTCTTT
CASSQDRRNTEAFF
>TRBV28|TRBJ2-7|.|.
TGTGCCAGCAGTTTACCCTCCTTGGGTGTCTACGAGCAGTACTTC
CASSLPSLGVYEQYF
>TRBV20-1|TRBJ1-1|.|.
TGCGGTGTTACCCCAATCATGACGGCGAACACTGAAGCTTTCTTT
CGVTPIMTANTEAFF
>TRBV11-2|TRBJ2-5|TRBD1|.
TGTGTCAGCAGCTTGCGAACAGGGGGAAGCATCAAAGAGACCCATTACTTC
CVSSLRTGGSIKETHYF
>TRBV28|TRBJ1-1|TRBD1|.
TGTGCCAGCAACCCTTTGGGACAGGTGGACATGAACACTGAGGCTTTCTTT
CASNPLGQVDMNTEAFF
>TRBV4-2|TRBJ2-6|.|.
TGTGCCAGTAGCCAAGACGGGGCTGCTGGGGCCAACGTCCTGACTTTC
CASSQDGAAGANVLTF
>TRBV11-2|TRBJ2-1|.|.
TGTGCCAGCAGGTTAAGGCCCTCCGGGACTGCCTACAATGAGCACTTCTTC
CASRLRPSGTAYNEHFF
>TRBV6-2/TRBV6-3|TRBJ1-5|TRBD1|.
TGTGCCAACATTTCCACCGGGACAGTACTTAGCAATCAGCCCCAGCATTTT
CANISTGTVLSNQPQHF
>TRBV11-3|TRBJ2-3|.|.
TGTGCCAGCAGCCCCACCGGGCAGGAAGGTCGTACGCAGTATTTT
CASSPTGQEGRTQYF